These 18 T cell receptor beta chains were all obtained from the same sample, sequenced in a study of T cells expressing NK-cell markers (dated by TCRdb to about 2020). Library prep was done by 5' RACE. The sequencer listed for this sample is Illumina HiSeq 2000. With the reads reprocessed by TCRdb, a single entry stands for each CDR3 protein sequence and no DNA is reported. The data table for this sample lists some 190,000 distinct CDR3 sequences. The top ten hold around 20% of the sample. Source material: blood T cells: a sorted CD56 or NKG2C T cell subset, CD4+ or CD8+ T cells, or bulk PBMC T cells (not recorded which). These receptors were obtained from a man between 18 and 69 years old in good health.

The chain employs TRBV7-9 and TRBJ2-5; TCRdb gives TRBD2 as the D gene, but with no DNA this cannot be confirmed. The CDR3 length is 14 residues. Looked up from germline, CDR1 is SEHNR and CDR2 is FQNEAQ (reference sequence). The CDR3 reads CASSHLTSAETQYF.

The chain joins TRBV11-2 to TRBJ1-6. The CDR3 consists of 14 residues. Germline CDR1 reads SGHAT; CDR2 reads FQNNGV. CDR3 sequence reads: CASSPYGPNSPLHF.

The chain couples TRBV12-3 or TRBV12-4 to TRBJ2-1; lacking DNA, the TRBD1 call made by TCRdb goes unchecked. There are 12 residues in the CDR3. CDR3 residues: CANSNQGNEQFF.

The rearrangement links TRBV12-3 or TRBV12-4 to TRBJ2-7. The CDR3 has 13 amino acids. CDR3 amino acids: CASSLGSHYEQYF.

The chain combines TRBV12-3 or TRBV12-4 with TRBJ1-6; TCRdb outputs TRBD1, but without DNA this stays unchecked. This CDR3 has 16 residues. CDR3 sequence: CASSPQGAAYNSPLHF.

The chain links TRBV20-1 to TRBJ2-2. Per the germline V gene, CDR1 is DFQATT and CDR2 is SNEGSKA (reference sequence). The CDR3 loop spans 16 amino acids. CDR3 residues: CSARDRVAANTGELFF.

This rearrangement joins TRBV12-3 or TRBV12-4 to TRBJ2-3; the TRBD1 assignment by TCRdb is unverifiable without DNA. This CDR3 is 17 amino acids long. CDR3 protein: CASSFALGVLHTDTQYF.

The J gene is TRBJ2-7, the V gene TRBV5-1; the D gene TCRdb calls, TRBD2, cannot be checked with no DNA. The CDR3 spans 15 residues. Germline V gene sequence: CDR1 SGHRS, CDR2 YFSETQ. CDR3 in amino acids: CASSFGTANSYEQYF. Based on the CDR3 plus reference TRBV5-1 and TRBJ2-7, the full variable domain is KAGVTQTPRYLIKTRGQQVTLSCSPISGHRSVSWYQQTPGQGLQFLFEYFSETQRNKGNFPGRFSGRQFSNSRSEMNVSTLELGDSALYLCASSFGTANSYEQYFGPGTRLTVT.

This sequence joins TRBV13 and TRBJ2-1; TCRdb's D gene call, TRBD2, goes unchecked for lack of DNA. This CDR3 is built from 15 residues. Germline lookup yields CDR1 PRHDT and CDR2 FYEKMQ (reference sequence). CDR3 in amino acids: CASSLEVALGNEQFF.

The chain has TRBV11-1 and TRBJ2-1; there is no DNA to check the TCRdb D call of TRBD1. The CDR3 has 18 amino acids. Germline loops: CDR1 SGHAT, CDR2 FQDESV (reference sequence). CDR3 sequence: CASSYSGGAFGPYNEQFF.

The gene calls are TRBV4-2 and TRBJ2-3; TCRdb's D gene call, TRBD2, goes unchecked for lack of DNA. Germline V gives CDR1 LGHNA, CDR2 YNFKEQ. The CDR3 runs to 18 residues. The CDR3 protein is CASSRLPGLAGSVNTQYF.

CDR3 sequence: CASTKEEDNQPQHF. The chain has TRBV21-1 and TRBJ1-5. TRBV21-1 has pseudogene status. This CDR3 comprises 14 residues.

This CDR3 is CASRAGGYNSPLHF. The V and J genes are TRBV27 and TRBJ1-6. Germline CDR1 and CDR2: MNHEY and SMNVEV (reference sequence). The CDR3 is 14 residues long.

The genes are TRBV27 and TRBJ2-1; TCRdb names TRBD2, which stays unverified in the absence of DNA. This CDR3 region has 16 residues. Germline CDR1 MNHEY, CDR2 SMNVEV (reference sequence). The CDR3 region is CASSFWGALSYNEQFF.

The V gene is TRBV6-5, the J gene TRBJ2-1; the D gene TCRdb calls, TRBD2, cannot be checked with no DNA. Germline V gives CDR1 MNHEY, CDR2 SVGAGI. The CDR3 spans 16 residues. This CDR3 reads CASSYALLAGDNEQFF.

CDR3 in amino acids: CASSNTGPYYTDTQYF. J is TRBJ2-3 and V is TRBV7-9; checking the TCRdb D call of TRBD1 is not possible without DNA. Looked up from germline, CDR1 is SEHNR and CDR2 is FQNEAQ (reference sequence). This CDR3 has 16 amino acids.

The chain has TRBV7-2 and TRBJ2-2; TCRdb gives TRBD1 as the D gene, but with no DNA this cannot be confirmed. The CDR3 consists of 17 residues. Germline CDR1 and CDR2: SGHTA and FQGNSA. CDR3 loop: CASSLSLGTVNTGELFF.

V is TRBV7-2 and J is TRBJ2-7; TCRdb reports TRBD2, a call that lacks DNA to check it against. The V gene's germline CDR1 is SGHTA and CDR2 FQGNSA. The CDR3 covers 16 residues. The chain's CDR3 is CASSPLLVRDPYEQYF.